This T cell receptor (beta chain) emerged from a study of regulatory T cells in long-lasting Graves disease (TCRdb year 2021). In terms of the full investigation: To count as having persistent Graves' disease, a patient had to have received antithyroid drug treatment for over 5 years with TSH receptor autoantibodies remaining persistently positive. Peripheral blood TCR sequencing and RNA sequencing compared persistent Graves' disease patients with newly diagnosed Graves' disease patients. The study took place in China and was registered as a clinical trial. A total of 33 samples underwent TCR sequencing, from about 13 patients with persistent Graves' disease and 20 patients with newly diagnosed Graves' disease. On average, persistent Graves' disease patients in the clinical cohort had been on antithyroid drugs for about 10 years. Summary of the overall study and its limitations: Persistent disease showed preferential use of TRBV28, TRBJ1-2 and TRBJ2-5, whereas newly diagnosed disease favored TRBV20-1 and TRBJ2-1. Persistent Graves' disease patients showed lower TCR Shannon entropy and fewer highly expanded clones than newly diagnosed patients, suggesting clonal expansion. As a limitation, the authors acknowledged that the small sample size may reduce accuracy. The study examined only peripheral blood because the primary lesion, thyroid tissue, could not be accessed. Patients with persistent disease shared more public clonotypes (around 2,500) than newly diagnosed patients did (around 930). Sequencing and analysis were limited to the TCR beta chain.

According to the study, the label for this sample's time point signals: persistent/refractory GD, antithyroid drugs over 5 years with positive TRAb. For both TCR sequencing and RNA sequencing, RNA was extracted from PBMCs using TRIzol. Graves' disease was diagnosed according to American Thyroid Association guidelines. Patients for the study were recruited at an endocrinology department in Xi'an, China. From each patient, approximately 10 milliliters of peripheral blood was collected into an EDTA anticoagulant tube. Ficoll Paque Plus density gradient separation was used to isolate PBMCs, and no further T cell sorting was performed. RNA quality was checked with an Agilent 2100 Bioanalyzer and agarose gel, and concentration with a NanoDrop 2000. With respect to this clonotype: The antigen it binds to is not known. Base qualities are missing; no much larger clone stands one base away.

Receptors were amplified or captured by multiplex PCR. These reads were obtained on an Illumina HiSeq 4000. iRepertoire HTBI primers and Arm-PCR amplification of CDR3 regions were used to construct TCR beta libraries. PCR products were gel purified before sequencing. Regarding the original processing steps: A total of 62 TRBV and some 15 TRBJ segments were identified across samples and were used for gene usage analysis of CDR3 amino acid clonotypes. COPE and FqMerger were used to merge the filtered high-quality paired reads into contigs. BLAST was used to align contigs to IMGT TRBV, TRBD and TRBJ reference genes, with CDR3 defined following IMGT. Highly expanded clones were defined as clonotypes with a frequency above 0.1%. Repertoire diversity was measured by Shannon entropy, and V-J evenness by the Gini coefficient. A clonotype was considered public if more than one individual shared it. Using fastp trimming at Q25 and MiXCR clonotype assembly, TCRdb reanalyzed the public sequencing data and kept in-frame beta chains. A single entry per CDR3 protein holds the most common genes and DNA from its merged rows. None of the V and J calls come from the authors' own analysis; TCRdb made them. In all, the sample holds 420,000 or so distinct CDR3 sequences, and around 24% of those were seen once. Clones ranked in the top ten supply approximately 26% of the sample.

The CDR3 numbers 13 residues from cysteine through phenylalanine. The retained sequence is limited to the CDR3, 39 bases, with the frame set at the first base. From a lookup of the germline V gene (reference sequence), CDR1 and CDR2 are SEHNR and FQNEAQ. V is cut by 3 bases and J by 3 bases, and the space between the germline ends is 6 bases. The clonotype originates from a female donor with Graves disease. The sample here was peripheral blood mononuclear cells (PBMCs), taken when the disease was refractory, from a patient treated with antithyroid drugs. The chain joins TRBV7-9 to TRBJ1-5; no D segment can be confidently identified. CDR3 loop: CASSLINNQPQHF. The nucleotide sequence reads as follows: TGTGCCAGCAGCTTGATTAACAATCAGCCCCAGCATTTT.